The source of this T cell receptor (beta chain) is a study of T cell repertoires in cytomegalovirus infection. Study in general: Recently described HLA-C-restricted plus well-studied HLA-B-restricted CMV epitopes were used. CMV infection and matching HLA type were both indicated by public TCR beta signatures.

Losses at the gene ends were 1 base for V and 4 bases for J; bases not matched to a gene: 6. The CDR3 extends over 16 amino acids. Germline loops: CDR1 MNHEY, CDR2 SVGAGI. A single record per CDR3 protein comes from TCRdb applying MiXCR to the reads. The table records roughly 990,000 distinct CDR3 sequences, around 30% of them present only once. Study results and caveats: HLA-C-restricted CMV clonotypes gave the most frequent clonotype in two of eight donors.

This clonotype was detected many times. Its antigen is as yet unknown. The rearrangement joins TRBV6-5 to TRBJ2-2, with 7 bases matching TRBD2. This sequence originates from a human donor in good health (CMV status not recorded). Some clones in this sample may be carry-over from other donors' samples. Source: cultured CD8+ T cells from PBMCs, taken from culture after CMV antigen stimulation. The CDR3 nucleotides are TGTGCCAGCAGTTACTTCCCGGGACTAACCACCGGGGAGCTGTTTTTT. The encoded protein is CASSYFPGLTTGELFF.